This note documents a single T cell receptor beta chain sequence. Its antigen remains unknown. This sample is part of a study of vaccination effects on CD4 cells after COVID-19. Study-wide points: Limitations: small convalescent group and missing early post-infection timepoints. After vaccination of healthy people, only 1 of 255 vaccine-induced clones cross-reacted with common cold coronaviruses.

Germline trimming cut 4 bases from V and 5 bases from J; bases unmatched to any gene: 7. The CDR3 sequence is 15 residues long. Germline CDR1 and CDR2: LGHDT and YNNKEL (reference sequence). Before sequencing, viral peptide pools were used by the ViraFEST assay to expand antigen-specific CD4+ T cells. After more than 8 days in culture, the CD4+ T cells were isolated. None of these healthy vaccinees had been infected with SARS-CoV-2 before vaccination. Researchers swapped half the medium for IL-2 medium on both days 3 and 7. Using immunoSEQ multiplex PCR, the repertoire was profiled, and TCRdb retains in-frame clones only, with some absent. Among 70,000 to 75,000 clones listed, roughly 72% were seen once.

The source is a human donor who received a COVID-19 vaccine. Sequencing was performed on CD4+ T cells from PBMCs cultured with HCoV-OC43 spike peptides, taken before COVID-19 vaccination. As for subset: HCoV-OC43 spike overlapping peptide pool stimulation. The chain recombines TRBV3-1 (or the pseudogene TRBV3-2) with TRBJ1-4; TRBD1 matches 7 bases. The CDR3 DNA reads TGTGCCAGCAGCCCCCGACAGGGCGTGAATGAAAAACTGTTTTTT. It codes for CASSPRQGVNEKLFF.